The 3 T cell receptor beta chains given below trace back to one sample, sequenced in a study of blood T cells in healthy people across ages. Combining a sample-barcoded 5' primer with a J-beta primer mix, a second PCR ran for roughly 7 to 11 cycles. TCRdb passed the 5' RACE reads through MiXCR, listing each CDR3 protein once. The sample carries about a million distinct CDR3 sequences, 35% to 45% recorded once. The sample taken for sequencing was blood. The receptors here all came from a man between 18 and 35 years old in good health.

The genes are TRBV11-2 and TRBJ1-1; D gene ambiguous. The V end lost 1 base, the J end lost 3 bases, and 9 bases lay between the germline ends. Germline-derived CDR1 and CDR2 are SGHAT and FQNNGV. The CDR3 spans 14 residues. The CDR3 loop is CASSLASVYTEAFF. The CDR3 bases are TGTGCCAGCAGCTTAGCTTCGGTATACACTGAAGCTTTCTTT.

This clonotype has a handful of counts. The V call is TRBV25-1, the J call TRBJ2-1; D not certain. The germline V gene encodes CDR1 MGHDK and CDR2 SYGVNS. Trimming removed 4 bases from V and 15 bases from J, with 25 bases in between. The CDR3 loop spans 15 amino acids. As DNA, the CDR3 is TGTGCCAGCAGTGGGGTTCGGAGTCGAGTTTCGCAGGTGTTCTTC. Its protein is CASSGVRSRVSQVFF.

The J gene is TRBJ1-5, the V gene TRBV7-9; D is uncertain. This CDR3 is built from 15 residues. Looked up from germline, CDR1 is SEHNR and CDR2 is FQNEAQ (reference sequence). V lost 4 bases, J lost 4 bases, and 14 bases lay in between. CDR3 loop: CASSSGDLGNQPQHF. CDR3 DNA sequence: TGTGCCAGCAGCTCCGGAGATTTGGGAAATCAGCCCCAGCATTTT.